This T cell receptor beta chain was identified during a study of cytomegalovirus exposure and HLA in healthy donors. The PCR ran on 60 Vbeta and 13 Jbeta primers. Using immunoSEQ multiplex PCR, the repertoire was profiled, and TCRdb retains in-frame clones only, with some absent. The repertoire holds 93,000 or so clones, with 75% to 85% as singletons. The material sequenced was PBMCs. This receptor was obtained from a woman between 18 and 29 years old in good health and CMV-seropositive.

DNA for the CDR3: TGTGCCAGCAGTTACGGCAGGGGGAGGAATCAGCCCCAGCATTTT. Protein product: CASSYGRGRNQPQHF. The J gene is TRBJ1-5, the V gene TRBV6-5, with TRBD1 matching 7 bases. Per the germline V gene, CDR1 is MNHEY and CDR2 is SVGAGI. V was clipped by 2 bases and J by 4 bases; unmatched bases: 5. CDR3 length equals 15 residues.